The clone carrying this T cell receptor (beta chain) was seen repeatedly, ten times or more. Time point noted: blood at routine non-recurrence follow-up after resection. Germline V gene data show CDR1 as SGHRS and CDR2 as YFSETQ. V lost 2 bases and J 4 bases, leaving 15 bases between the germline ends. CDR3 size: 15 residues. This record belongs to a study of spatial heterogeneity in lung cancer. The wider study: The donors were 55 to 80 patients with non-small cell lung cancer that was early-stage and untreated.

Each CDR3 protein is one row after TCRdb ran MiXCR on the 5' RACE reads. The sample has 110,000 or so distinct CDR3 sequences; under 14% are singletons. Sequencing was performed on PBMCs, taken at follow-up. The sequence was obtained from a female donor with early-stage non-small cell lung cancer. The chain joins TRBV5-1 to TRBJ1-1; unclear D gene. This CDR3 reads CASSLGGRRVTEAFF. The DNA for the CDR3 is TGCGCCAGCAGCTTAGGCGGGAGGAGGGTCACTGAAGCTTTCTTT.